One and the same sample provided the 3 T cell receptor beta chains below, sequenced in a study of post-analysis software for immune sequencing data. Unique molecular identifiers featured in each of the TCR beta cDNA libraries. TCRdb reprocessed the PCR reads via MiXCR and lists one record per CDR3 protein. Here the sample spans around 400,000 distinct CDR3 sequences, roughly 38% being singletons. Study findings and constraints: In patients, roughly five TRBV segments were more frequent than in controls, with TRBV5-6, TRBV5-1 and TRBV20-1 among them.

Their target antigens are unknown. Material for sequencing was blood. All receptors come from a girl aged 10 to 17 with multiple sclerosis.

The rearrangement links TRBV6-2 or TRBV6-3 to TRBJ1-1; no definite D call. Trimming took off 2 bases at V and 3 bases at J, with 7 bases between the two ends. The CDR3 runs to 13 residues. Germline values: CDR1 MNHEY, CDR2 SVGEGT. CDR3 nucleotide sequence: TGTGCCAGCAGTTACGGCGGATACACTGAAGCTTTCTTT. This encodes CASSYGGYTEAFF.

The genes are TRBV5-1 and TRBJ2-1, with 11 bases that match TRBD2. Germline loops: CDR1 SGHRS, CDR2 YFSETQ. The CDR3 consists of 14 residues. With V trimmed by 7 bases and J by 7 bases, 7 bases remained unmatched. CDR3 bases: TGCGCCAGCCGGGTAGCGGGGGGGCCGAATGAGCAGTTCTTC. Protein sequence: CASRVAGGPNEQFF.

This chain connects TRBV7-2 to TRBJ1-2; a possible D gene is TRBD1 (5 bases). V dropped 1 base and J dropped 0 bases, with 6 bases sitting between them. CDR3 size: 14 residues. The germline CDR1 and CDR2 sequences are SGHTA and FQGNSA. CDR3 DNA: TGTGCCAGCAGCTTAGTACAGGCTAACTATGGCTACACCTTC. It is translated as CASSLVQANYGYTF.